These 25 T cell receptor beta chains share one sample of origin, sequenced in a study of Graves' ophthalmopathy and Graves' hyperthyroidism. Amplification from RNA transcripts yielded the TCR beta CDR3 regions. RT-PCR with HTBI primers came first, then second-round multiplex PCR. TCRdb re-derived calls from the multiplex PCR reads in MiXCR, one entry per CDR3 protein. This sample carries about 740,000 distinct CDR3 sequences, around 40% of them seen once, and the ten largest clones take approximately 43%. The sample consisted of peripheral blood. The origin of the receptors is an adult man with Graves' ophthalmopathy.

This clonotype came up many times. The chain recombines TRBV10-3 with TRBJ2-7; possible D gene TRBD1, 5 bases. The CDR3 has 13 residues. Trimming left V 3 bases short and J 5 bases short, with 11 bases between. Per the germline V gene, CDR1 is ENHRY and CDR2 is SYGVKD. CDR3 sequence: CAISEGAPHEQYF. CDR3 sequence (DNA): TGTGCCATCAGTGAAGGGGCCCCCCACGAGCAGTACTTC.

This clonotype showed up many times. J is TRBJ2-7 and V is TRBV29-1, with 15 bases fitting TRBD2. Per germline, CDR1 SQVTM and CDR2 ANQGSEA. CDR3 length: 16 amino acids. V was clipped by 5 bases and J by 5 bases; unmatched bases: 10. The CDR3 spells CSVSWTSGGATHEQYF. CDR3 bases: TGCAGCGTTTCGTGGACTAGCGGGGGGGCCACACACGAGCAGTACTTC.

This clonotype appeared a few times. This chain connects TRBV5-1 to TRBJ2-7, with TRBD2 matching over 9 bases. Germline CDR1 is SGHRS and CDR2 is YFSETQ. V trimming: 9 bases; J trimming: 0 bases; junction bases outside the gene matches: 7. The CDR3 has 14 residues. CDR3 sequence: CATRPSGISYEQYF. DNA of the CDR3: TGCGCCACCCGGCCTAGCGGGATCTCCTACGAGCAGTACTTC.

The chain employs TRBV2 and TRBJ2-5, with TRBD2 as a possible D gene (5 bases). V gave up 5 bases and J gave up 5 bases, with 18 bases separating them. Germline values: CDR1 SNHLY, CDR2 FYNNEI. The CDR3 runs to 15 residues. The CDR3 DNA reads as TGTGCCAGCAGTTTGTTAGGAGCGGCTCGGGAGACCCAGTACTTC. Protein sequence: CASSLLGAARETQYF. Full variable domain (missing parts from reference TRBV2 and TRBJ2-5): EPEVTQTPSHQVTQMGQEVILRCVPISNHLYFYWYRQILGQKVEFLVSFYNNEISEKSEIFDDQFSVERPDGSNFTLKIRSTKLEDSAMYFCASSLLGAARETQYFGPGTRLLVL.

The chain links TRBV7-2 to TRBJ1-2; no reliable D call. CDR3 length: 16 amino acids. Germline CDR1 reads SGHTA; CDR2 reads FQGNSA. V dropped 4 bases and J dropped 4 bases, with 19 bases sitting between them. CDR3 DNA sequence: TGTGCCAGCAGCTCATCCGACTACACGGTCAGCTATGGCTACACCTTC. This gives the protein CASSSSDYTVSYGYTF. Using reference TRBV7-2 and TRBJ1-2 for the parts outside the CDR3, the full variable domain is GAGVSQSPSNKVTEKGKDVELRCDPISGHTALYWYRQSLGQGLEFLIYFQGNSAPDKSGLPSDRFSAERTGGSVSTLTIQRTQQEDSAVYLCASSSSDYTVSYGYTFGSGTRLTVV.

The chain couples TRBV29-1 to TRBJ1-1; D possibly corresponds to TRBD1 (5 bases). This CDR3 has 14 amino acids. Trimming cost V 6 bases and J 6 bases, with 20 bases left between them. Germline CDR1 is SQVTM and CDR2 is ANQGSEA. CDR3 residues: CSVDENTGGAEAFF. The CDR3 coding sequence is TGCAGCGTAGACGAGAACACCGGGGGGGCTGAAGCTTTCTTT.

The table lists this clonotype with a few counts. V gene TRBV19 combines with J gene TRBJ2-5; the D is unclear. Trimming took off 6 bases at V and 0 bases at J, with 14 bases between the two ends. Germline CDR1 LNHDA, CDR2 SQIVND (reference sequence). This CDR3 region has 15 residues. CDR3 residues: CASRRSQADQETQYF. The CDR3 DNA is TGTGCCAGTAGGAGGAGCCAGGCCGACCAAGAGACCCAGTACTTC.

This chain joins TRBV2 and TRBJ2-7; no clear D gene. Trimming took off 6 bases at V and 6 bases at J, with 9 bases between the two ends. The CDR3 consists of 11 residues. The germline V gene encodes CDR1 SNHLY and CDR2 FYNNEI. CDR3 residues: CASSPRPEQYF. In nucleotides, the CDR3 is TGTGCCAGCAGCCCTCGGCCCGAGCAGTACTTC.

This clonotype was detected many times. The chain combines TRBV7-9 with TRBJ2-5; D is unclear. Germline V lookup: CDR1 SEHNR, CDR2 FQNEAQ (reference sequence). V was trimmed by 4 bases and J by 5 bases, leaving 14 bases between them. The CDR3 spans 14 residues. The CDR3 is CASSSSLQVETQYF. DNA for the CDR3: TGTGCCAGCAGCTCTTCGCTTCAGGTGGAGACCCAGTACTTC.

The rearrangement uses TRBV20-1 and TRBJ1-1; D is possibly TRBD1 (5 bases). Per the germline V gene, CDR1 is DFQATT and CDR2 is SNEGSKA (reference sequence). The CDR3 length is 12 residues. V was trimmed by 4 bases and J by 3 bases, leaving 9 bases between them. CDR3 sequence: CSATRQYTEAFF. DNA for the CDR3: TGCAGTGCTACGCGACAGTACACTGAAGCTTTCTTT.

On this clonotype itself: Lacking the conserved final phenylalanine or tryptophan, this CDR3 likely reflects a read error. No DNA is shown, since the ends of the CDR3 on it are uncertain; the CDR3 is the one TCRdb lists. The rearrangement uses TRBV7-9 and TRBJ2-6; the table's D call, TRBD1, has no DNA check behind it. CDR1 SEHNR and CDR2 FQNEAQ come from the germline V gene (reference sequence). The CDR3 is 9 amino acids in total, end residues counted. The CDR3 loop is CASSLVGTL.

CDR3 sequence reads: CASLQKVDNQETQYF. Here the CDR3 DNA reads TGTGCCAGCCTCCAGAAGGTGGACAACCAAGAGACCCAGTACTTC. This sequence joins TRBV7-2 and TRBJ2-5; tentatively, D is TRBD1 (5 bases). Germline V lookup: CDR1 SGHTA, CDR2 FQGNSA. This CDR3 comprises 15 residues. V lost 8 bases, J lost 0 bases, and 16 bases lay in between.

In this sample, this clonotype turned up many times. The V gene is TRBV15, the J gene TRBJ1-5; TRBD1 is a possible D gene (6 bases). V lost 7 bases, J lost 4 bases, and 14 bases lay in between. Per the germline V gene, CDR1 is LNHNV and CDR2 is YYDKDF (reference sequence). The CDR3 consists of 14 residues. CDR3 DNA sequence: TGTGCCACCAACCTAGGGGGTGGGAATCAGCCCCAGCATTTT. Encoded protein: CATNLGGGNQPQHF.

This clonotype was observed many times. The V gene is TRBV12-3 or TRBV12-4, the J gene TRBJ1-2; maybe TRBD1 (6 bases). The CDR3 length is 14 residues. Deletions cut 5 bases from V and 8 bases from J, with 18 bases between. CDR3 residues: CASSPWTALSGYTF. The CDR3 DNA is TGTGCCAGCAGTCCCTGGACAGCACTATCAGGCTACACCTTC.

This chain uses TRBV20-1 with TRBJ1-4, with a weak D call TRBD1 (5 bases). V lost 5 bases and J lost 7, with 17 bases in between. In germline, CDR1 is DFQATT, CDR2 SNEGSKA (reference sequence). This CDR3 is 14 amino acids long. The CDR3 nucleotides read TGCAGTGCTGATAGCCAGGGTATCATTGAAAAACTGTTTTTT. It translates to CSADSQGIIEKLFF.

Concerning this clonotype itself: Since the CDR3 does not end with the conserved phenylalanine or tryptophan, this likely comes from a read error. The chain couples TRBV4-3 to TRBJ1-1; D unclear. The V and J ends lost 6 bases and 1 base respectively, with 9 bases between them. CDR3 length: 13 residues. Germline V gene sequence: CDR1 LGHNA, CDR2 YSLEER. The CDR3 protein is CASRSIENTEAFS. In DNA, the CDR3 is TGCGCCAGCAGGTCGATAGAGAACACTGAAGCTTTCTCT.

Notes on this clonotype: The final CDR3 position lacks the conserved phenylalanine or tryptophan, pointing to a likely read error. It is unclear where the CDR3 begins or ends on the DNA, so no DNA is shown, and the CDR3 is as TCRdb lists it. CDR3 loop: CAINRGQGWR. The J gene is TRBJ1-1, the V gene TRBV10-3; the table's D call, TRBD1, was not checked against the DNA. The CDR3 has 10 residues if both end residues are counted. Germline-derived CDR1 and CDR2 are ENHRY and SYGVKD.

This chain's CDR3 is CASSQLAGPMGEQFF. The CDR3 DNA follows: TGTGCCAGCAGCCAACTAGCGGGACCAATGGGTGAGCAGTTCTTC. The chain employs TRBV7-2 and TRBJ2-5; 10 bases are shared with TRBD2. The end of the DNA aligns better with TRBJ2-1, so the J call may be wrong. The CDR3 totals 15 residues. The germline CDR1 and CDR2 sequences are SGHTA and FQGNSA.

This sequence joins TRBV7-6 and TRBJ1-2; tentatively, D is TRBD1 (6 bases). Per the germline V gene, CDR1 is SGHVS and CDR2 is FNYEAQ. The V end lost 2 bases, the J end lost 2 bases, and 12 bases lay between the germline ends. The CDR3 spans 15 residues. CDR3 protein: CASSLSTDSNYGYTF. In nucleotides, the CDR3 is TGTGCCAGCAGCTTATCGACGGACAGCAACTATGGCTACACCTTC.

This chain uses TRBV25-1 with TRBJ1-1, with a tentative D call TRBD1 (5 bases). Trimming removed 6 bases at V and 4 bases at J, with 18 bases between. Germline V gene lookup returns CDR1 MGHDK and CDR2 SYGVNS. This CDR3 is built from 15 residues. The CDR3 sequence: CASSPMEGTGTEAFF. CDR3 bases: TGTGCCAGCAGCCCTATGGAGGGGACGGGCACTGAAGCTTTCTTT.

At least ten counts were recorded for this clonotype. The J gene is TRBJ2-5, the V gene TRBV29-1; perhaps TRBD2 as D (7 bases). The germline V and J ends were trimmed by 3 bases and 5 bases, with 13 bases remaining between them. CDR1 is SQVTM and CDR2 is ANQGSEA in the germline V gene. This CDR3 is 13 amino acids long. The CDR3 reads CSVDRRGGETQYF. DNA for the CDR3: TGCAGCGTTGACCGCAGGGGAGGGGAGACCCAGTACTTC.

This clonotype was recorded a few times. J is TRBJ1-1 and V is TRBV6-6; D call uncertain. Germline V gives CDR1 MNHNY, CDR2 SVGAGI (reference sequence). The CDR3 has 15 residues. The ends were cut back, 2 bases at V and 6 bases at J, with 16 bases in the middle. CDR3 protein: CASSYLYHKRPEAFF. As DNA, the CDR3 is TGTGCCAGCAGTTACCTTTATCACAAGAGGCCTGAAGCTTTCTTT.

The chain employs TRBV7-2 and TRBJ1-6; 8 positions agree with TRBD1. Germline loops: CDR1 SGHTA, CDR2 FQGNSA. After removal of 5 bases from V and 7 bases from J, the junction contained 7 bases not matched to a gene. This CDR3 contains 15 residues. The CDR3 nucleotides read TGTGCCAGCAGCCATCGGACAGGGTTCAATTCACCCCTCCACTTT. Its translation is CASSHRTGFNSPLHF.

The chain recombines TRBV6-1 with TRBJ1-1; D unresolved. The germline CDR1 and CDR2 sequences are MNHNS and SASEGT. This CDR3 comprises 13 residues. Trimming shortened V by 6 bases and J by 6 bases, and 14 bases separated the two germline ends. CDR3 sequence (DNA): TGTGCCAGCAGGGAATTCATTTCCCCTGAAGCTTTCTTT. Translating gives CASREFISPEAFF.

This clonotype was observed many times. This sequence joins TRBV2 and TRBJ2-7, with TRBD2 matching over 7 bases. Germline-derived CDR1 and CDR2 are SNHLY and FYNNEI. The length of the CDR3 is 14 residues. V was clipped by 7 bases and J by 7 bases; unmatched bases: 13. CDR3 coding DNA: TGTGCCAGCACCCCCAGCTTACCCGGGAGGGAGCAGTACTTC. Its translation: CASTPSLPGREQYF.